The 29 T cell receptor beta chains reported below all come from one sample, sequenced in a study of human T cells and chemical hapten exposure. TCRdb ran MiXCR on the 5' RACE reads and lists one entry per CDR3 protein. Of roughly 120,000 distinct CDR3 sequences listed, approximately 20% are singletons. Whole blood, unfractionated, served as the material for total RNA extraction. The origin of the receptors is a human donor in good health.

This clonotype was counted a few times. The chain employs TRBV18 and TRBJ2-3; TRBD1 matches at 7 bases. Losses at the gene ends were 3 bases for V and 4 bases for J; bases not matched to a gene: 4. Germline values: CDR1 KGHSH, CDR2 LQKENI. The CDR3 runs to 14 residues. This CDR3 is CASSPSTGPDTQYF. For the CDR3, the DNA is TGTGCCAGCTCACCCTCGACAGGGCCAGATACGCAGTATTTT.

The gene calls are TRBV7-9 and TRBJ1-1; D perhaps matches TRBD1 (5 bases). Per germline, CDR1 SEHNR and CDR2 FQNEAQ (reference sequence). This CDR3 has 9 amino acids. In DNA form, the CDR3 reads TGTACGCCAGGGACTGAAGCTTTCTTT. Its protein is CTPGTEAFF.

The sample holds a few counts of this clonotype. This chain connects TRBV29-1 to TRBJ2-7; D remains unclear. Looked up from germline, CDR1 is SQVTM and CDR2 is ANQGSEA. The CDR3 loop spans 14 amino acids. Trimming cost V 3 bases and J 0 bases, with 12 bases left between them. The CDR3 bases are TGCAGCGTTGACGGTCAGGAGAGCTCCTACGAGCAGTACTTC. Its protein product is CSVDGQESSYEQYF.

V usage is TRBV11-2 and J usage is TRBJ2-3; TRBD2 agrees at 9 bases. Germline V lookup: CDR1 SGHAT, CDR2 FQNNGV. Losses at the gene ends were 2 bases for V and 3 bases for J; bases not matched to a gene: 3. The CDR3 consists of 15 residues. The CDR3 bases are TGTGCCAGCAGCTTATTAGCGGGAGAAACAGATACGCAGTATTTT. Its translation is CASSLLAGETDTQYF.

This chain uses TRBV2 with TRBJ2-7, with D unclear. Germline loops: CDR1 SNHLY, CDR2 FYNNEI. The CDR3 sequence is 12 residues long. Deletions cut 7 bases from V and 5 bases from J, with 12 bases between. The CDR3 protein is CASNYRRDEQYF. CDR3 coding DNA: TGTGCCAGCAATTACCGTCGGGACGAGCAGTACTTC.

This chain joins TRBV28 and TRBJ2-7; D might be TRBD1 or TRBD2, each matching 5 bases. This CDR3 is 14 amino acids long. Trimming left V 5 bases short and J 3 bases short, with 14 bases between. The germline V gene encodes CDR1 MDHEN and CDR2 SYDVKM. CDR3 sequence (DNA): TGTGCCAGCAGTCCGGGACCACTAGGCTACGAGCAGTACTTC. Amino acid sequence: CASSPGPLGYEQYF.

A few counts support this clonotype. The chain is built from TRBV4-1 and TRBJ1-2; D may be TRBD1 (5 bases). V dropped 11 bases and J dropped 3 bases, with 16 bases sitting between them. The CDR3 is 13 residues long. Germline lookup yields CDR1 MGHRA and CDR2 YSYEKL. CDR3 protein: CALRRDRYYGYTF. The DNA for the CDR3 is TGCGCCCTTCGGAGGGACCGTTACTATGGCTACACCTTC.

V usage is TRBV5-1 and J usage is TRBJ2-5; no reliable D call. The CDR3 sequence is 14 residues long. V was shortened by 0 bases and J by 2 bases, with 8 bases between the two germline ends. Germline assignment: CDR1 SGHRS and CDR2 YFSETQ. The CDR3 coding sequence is TGCGCCAGCAGCTTGGATGGTAGACAAGAGACCCAGTACTTC. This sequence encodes CASSLDGRQETQYF. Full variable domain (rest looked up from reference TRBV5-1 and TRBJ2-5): KAGVTQTPRYLIKTRGQQVTLSCSPISGHRSVSWYQQTPGQGLQFLFEYFSETQRNKGNFPGRFSGRQFSNSRSEMNVSTLELGDSALYLCASSLDGRQETQYFGPGTRLLVL.

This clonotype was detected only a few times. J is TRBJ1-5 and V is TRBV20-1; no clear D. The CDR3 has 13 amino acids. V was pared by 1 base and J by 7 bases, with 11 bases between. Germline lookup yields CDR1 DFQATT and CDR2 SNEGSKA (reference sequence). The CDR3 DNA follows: TGCAGTGCTAGAGGACGAGTGGGACAGCCCCAGCATTTT. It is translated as CSARGRVGQPQHF.

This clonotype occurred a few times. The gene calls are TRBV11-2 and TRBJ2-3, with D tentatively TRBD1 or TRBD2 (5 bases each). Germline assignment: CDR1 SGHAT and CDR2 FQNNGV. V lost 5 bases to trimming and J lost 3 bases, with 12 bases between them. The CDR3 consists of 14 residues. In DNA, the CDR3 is TGTGCCAGCAGCCGGGGACGAGGGACAGATACGCAGTATTTT. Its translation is CASSRGRGTDTQYF.

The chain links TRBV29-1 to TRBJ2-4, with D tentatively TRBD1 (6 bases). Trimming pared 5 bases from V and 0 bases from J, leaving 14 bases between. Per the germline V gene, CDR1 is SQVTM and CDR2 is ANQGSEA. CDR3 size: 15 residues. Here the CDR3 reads CSVSATGLAKNIQYF. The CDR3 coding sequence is TGCAGCGTTTCCGCGACAGGATTAGCCAAAAACATTCAGTACTTC.

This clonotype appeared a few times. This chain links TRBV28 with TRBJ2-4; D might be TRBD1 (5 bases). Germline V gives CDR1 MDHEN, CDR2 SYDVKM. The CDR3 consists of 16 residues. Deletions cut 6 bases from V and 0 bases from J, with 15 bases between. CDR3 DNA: TGTGCCAGCAGCAGAGACAGAATCCTAGCCAAAAACATTCAGTACTTC. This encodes CASSRDRILAKNIQYF.

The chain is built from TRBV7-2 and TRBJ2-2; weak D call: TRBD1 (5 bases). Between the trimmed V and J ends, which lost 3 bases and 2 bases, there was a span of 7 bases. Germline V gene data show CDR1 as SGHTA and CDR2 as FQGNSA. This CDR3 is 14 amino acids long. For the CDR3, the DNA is TGTGCCAGCAGCTTCAGGGTTAACACCGGGGAGCTGTTTTTT. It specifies CASSFRVNTGELFF.

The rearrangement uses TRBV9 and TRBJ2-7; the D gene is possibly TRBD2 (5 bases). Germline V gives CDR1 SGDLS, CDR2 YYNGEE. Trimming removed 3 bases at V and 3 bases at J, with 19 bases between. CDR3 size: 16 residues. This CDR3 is CASSGVGETGLYEQYF. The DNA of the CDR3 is TGTGCCAGCAGCGGGGTGGGAGAGACGGGCCTCTACGAGCAGTACTTC.

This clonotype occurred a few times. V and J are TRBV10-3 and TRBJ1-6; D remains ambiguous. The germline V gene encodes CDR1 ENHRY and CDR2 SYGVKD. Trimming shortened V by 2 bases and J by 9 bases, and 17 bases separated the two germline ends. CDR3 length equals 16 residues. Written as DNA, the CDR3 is TGTGCCATCAGTGAGAGGGATGGCTCTGTTGGTTCACCCCTCCACTTT. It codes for CAISERDGSVGSPLHF.

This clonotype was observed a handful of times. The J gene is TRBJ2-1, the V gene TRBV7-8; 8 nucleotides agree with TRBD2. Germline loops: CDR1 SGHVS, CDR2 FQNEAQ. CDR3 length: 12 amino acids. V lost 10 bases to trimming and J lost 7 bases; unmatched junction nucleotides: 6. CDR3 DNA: TGTGCCACGGGACTAGACCCTAATGAGCAGTTCTTC. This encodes CATGLDPNEQFF.

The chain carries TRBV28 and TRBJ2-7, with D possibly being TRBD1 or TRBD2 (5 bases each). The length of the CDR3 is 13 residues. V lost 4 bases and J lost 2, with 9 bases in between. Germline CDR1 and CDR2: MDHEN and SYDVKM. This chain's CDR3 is CASSWDRAYEQYF. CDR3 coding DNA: TGTGCCAGCAGTTGGGACCGAGCCTACGAGCAGTACTTC.

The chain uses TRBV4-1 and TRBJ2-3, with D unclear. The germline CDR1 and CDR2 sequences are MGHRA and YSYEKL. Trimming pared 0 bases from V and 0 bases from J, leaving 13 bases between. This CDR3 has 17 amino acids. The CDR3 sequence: CASSQDPPLPSTDTQYF. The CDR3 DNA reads TGCGCCAGCAGCCAAGATCCGCCCCTGCCTAGCACAGATACGCAGTATTTT.

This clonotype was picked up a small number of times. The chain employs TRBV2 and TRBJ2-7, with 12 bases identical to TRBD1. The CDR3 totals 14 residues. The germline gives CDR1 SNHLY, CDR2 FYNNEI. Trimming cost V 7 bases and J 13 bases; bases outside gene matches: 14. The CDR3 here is CASTGQGQGATEYF. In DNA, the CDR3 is TGTGCCAGCACCGGGCAGGGACAGGGGGCCACAGAATACTTC.

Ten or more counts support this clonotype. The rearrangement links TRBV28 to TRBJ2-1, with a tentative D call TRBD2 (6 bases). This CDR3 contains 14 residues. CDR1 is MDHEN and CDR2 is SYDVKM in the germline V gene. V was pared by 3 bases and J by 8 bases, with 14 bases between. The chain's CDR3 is CASSFGGRTHEQFF. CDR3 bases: TGTGCCAGCAGTTTCGGTGGGAGGACCCATGAGCAGTTCTTC.

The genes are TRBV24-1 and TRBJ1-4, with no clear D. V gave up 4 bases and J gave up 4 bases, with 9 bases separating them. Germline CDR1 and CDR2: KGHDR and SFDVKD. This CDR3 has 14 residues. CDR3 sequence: CATSEGPNNEKLFF. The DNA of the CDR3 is TGTGCCACCAGTGAAGGGCCCAATAATGAAAAACTGTTTTTT.

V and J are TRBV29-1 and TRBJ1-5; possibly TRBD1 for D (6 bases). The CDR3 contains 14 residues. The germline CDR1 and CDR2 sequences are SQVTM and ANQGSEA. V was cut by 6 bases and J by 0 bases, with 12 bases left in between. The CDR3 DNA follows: TGCAGCGTCGCGACAGGAAATAGCAATCAGCCCCAGCATTTT. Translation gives CSVATGNSNQPQHF.

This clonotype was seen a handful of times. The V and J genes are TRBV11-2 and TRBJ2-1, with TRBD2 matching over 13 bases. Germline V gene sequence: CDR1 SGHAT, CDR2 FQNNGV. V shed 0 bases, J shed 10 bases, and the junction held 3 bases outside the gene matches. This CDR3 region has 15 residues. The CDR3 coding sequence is TGTGCCAGCAGCTTAGACGGACTAGCGGGAGAAGAGCAGTTCTTC. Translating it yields CASSLDGLAGEEQFF.

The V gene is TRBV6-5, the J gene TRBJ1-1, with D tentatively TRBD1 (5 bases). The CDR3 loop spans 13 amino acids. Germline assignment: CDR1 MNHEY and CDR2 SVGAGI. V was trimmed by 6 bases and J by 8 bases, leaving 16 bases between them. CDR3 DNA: TGTGCCAGCAGCAGGGACGGCTCTTCCGAAGCTTTCTTT. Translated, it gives CASSRDGSSEAFF.

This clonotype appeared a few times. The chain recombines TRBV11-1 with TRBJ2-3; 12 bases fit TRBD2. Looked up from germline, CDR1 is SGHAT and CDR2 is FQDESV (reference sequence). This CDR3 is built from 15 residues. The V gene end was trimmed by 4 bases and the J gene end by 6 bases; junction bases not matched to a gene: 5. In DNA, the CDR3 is TGTGCCAGCAGCTCCAGACTAGCGGGAGAGGATACGCAGTATTTT. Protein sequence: CASSSRLAGEDTQYF.

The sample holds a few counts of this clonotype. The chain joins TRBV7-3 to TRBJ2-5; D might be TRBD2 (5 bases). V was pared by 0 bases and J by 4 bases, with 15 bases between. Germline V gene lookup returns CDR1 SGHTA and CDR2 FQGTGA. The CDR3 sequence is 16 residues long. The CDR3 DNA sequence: TGTGCCAGCAGCTTAACCCCGGCAGGAGGTAGAGAGACCCAGTACTTC. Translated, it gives CASSLTPAGGRETQYF.

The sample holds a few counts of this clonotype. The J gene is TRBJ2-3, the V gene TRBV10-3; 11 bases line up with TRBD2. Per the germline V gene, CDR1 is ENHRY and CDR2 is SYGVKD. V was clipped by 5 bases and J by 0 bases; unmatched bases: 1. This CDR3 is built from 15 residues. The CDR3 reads CAISLAGGSTDTQYF. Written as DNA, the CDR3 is TGTGCCATCAGTCTAGCGGGGGGTAGCACAGATACGCAGTATTTT.

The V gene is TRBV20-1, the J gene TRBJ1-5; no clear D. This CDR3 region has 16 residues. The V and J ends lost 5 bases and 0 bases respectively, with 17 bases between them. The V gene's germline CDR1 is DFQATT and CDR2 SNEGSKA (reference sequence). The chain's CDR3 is CSAVGIGRHSNQPQHF. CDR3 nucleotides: TGCAGTGCTGTGGGGATTGGACGGCATAGCAATCAGCCCCAGCATTTT.

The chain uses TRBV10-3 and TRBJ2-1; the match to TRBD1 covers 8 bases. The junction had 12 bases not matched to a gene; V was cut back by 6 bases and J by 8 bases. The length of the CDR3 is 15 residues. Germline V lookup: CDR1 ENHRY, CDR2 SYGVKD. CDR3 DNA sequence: TGTGCCATCAGCCCCCTCCCGGACAGGGACCATGAGCAGTTCTTC. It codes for CAISPLPDRDHEQFF.